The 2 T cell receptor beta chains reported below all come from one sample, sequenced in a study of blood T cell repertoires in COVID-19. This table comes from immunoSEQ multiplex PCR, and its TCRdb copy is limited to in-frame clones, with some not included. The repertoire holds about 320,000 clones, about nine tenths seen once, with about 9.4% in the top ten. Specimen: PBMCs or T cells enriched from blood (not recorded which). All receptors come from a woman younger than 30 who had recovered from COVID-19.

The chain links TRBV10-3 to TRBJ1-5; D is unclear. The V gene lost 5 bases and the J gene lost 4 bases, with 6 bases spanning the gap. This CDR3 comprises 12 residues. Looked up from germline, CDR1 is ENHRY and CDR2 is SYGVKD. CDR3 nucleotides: TGTGCCATCAGTTCTTTAAATCAGCCCCAGCATTTT. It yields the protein CAISSLNQPQHF.

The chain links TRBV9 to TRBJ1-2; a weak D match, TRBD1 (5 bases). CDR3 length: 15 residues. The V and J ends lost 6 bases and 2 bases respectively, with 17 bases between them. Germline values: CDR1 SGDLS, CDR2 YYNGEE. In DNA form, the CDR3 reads TGTGCCAGCACCCCTGGGGGGGTTCCCAACTATGGCTACACCTTC. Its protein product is CASTPGGVPNYGYTF.